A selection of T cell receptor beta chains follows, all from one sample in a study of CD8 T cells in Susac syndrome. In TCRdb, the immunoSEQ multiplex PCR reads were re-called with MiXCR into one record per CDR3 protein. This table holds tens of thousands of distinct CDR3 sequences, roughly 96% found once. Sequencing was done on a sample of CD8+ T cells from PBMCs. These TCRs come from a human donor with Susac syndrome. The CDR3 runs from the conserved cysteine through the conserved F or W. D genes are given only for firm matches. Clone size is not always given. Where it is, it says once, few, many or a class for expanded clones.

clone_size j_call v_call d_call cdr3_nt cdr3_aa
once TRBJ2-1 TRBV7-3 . TGTGCCAGCAGCTTAACGTCCGGCCCGGCTAGCTACAATGAGCAGTTCTTC CASSLTSGPASYNEQFF
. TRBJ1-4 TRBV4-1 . TGCGCCAGCAGCCCGGTACAGGCTGAAAAACTGTTTTTT CASSPVQAEKLFF
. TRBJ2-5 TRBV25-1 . TGTGCCAGCAGACGGGGTTTGGAGACCCAGTACTTC CASRRGLETQYF
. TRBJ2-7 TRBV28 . TGTGCCAGCAGTGCCAGGCTCTCCTACGAGCAGTACTTC CASSARLSYEQYF
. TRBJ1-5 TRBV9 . TGTGCCAGCAGCTCAGGTATCGGGGAGAATCAGCCCCAGCATTTT CASSSGIGENQPQHF
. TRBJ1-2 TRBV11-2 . TGTGCCAGCAGGCCGGGACCGTTCTTCTATGGCTACACCTTC CASRPGPFFYGYTF
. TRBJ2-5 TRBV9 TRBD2 TGTGCCAGCAGCGTAACTTCCGGGACTAACCAAGAGACCCAGTACTTC CASSVTSGTNQETQYF
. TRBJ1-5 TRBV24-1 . TGTGCCACCATCAGGATGGGGCAGAGGGGGAAAGTGAGCAATCAGCCCCAGCATTTT CATIRMGQRGKVSNQPQHF
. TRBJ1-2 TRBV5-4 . TGTGCCAGCAGCCCGGGACGGTATAACTATGGCTACACCTTC CASSPGRYNYGYTF
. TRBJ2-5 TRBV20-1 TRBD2 TGCAGTGCGACTAGCGGGGGGCCTATGCCCGCGGAACAAGAGACCCAGTACTTC CSATSGGPMPAEQETQYF
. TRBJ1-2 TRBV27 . TGTGCCAGCAGTTTGGGTACATTTAACTATGGCTACACCTTC CASSLGTFNYGYTF
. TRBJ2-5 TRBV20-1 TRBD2 TGCAGTGCTAGCGCCTGGCTAGCGGGAGCTAAAGAGACCCAGTACTTC CSASAWLAGAKETQYF
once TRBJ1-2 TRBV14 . TGTGCCAGCACCCCCGCCCCCGGCGACTATGGCTACACCTTC CASTPAPGDYGYTF
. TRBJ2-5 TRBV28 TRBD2 TGTGCCAGCAGACCTTGGCTGAGCGGGGAAGAGACCCAGTACTTC CASRPWLSGEETQYF
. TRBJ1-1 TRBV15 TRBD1 TGTGCCACCAGCAGACCCAGGGGGCTGAACACTGAAGCTTTCTTT CATSRPRGLNTEAFF
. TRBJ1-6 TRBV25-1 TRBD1 TGTGCCAGCAACCCACAGGGGATTAATTCACCCCTCCACTTT CASNPQGINSPLHF
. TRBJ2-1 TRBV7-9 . TGTGCCAGCAGCTTAGTGTCCAATGAGCAGTTCTTC CASSLVSNEQFF
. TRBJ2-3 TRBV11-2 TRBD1 TGTGCCAGCAGCTTAAGGCCCCTGGACAGGGGTACAGATACGCAGTATTTT CASSLRPLDRGTDTQYF
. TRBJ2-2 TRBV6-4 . TGTGCCAGCAGTGACCCGAACACCGGGGAGCTGTTTTTT CASSDPNTGELFF
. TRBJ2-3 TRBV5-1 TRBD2 TGCGCCAGCAGCCCGGGGACTAGCGGGGCTAACACAGATACGCAGTATTTT CASSPGTSGANTDTQYF
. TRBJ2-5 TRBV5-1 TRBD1 TGCGCCAGCACTCACGGGACAGGGGGTTTAGAGACCCAGTACTTC CASTHGTGGLETQYF
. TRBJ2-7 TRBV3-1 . TGTGCCAGCAGCCATGCAGGGTTCCTGCGGAACGAGCAGTACTTC CASSHAGFLRNEQYF
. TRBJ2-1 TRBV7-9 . TGTGCCAGCAGCCCGGTGGAATCCTCCGTTGCCTACAATGAGCAGTTCTTC CASSPVESSVAYNEQFF
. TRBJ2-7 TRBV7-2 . TGTGCCAGCAGCTTTTATGTCTACGAGCAGTACTTC CASSFYVYEQYF
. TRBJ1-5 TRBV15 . TGTGCCACCAGCACCTCAGGCGGGCCCCAGCATTTT CATSTSGGPQHF
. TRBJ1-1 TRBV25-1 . TGTGCCAGCGGGAGGGGCCCTGAAGCTTTCTTT CASGRGPEAFF
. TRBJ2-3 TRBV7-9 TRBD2 TGTGCCAGCAGCCCCCCGACTAGCGGGAGGGTGACAGATACGCAGTATTTT CASSPPTSGRVTDTQYF
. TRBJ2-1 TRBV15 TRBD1 TGTGCCACCAGCAGAGTCCCGGGACAGCTCTTCTACAATGAGCAGTTCTTC CATSRVPGQLFYNEQFF
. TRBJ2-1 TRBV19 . TGTGCCAGTAGTATATCCCATATATACAATGAGCAGTTCTTC CASSISHIYNEQFF
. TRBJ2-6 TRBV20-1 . TGCAGTGCTAGGGGCGGGGAAATCTCTGGGGCCAACGTCCTGACTTTC CSARGGEISGANVLTF
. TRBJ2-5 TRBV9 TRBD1 TGTGCCAGCAGCGTAGGGGGACAGGGGGGAGAGACCCAGTACTTC CASSVGGQGGETQYF
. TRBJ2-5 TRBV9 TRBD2 TGTGCCAGCAGCCTTAGCGGGAGTCACCAAGAGACCCAGTACTTC CASSLSGSHQETQYF
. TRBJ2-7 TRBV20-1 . TGCAGTGCTAGGGGTCTTGTGTCCTACGAGCAGTACTTC CSARGLVSYEQYF
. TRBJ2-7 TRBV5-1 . TGCGCCAGCAGCTTCGACCACGAGCAGTACTTC CASSFDHEQYF
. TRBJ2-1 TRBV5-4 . TGTGCCAGCAGCTTGCGGGGTGCCAATGAGCAGTTCTTC CASSLRGANEQFF
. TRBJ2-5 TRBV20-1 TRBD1 TGCAGCACCCTACGGGACAGGGGCGATTATGGGGAGACCCAGTACTTC CSTLRDRGDYGETQYF
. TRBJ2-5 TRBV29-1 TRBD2 TGCAGCGTTGAAGGGACTAGCGGGGCCGCGTCCCAGTACTTC CSVEGTSGAASQYF
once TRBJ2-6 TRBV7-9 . TGTGCCAGCAGCTTAGTACGCTCTGGGGCCAACGTCCTGACTTTC CASSLVRSGANVLTF
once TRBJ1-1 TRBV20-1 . TGCAGTGCTAGAGACAGGGCCTTCGGCACTGAAGCTTTCTTT CSARDRAFGTEAFF
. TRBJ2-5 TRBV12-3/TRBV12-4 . TGTGCCAGCAGTTCTCGGGACTTTCAAGAGACCCAGTACTTC CASSSRDFQETQYF